Given below is one T cell receptor beta chain in context. What this receptor recognizes is not known. From each donor, a roughly 2.7 ml peripheral blood sample was collected into PAXgene tubes and kept at -80 degrees C. Without T cell sorting, total RNA was isolated from whole blood using the PAXgene blood miRNA kit on an automated QIAcube. Deep TCRalpha and TCRbeta repertoire profiling with unique molecular barcoding was performed on peripheral blood of monozygotic twin pairs concordant or discordant for inflammatory bowel disease. Smoking habits were recorded for all twin pairs, and individuals were classified as current, former or never smokers. This specimen belongs to a study of monozygotic twins with inflammatory bowel disease (dated by TCRdb to between 2018 and 2021). Turning to the overall study: The complete study included around 30 monozygotic twin pairs: 19 IBD-discordant Danish pairs and nine German pairs, of which four were IBD-concordant and five were IBD-discordant. The search for disease-associated traits relied mainly on comparing, within discordant pairs, IBD patients with their genetically identical healthy co-twins. Each individual had, on average, about 151 000 unique TCRalpha sequences and 181 000 unique TCRbeta sequences available for analysis.

Library method: 5' RACE. Preparation of each TCR library used approximately 3,700 ng of total RNA. cDNA was synthesized with SMARTScribe reverse transcriptase in eight separate reactions per sample. During cDNA synthesis, unique molecular identifiers containing a 6-nucleotide sample barcode were introduced by template switching. TCRalpha and TCRbeta cDNA was amplified by two nested PCRs of approximately 17 and 9 cycles, with bead purification after each PCR. Before amplification, cDNA was treated with uracil DNA-glycosylase and purified using the QIAquick PCR purification kit. The second PCR added Illumina TruSeq-compatible adapters along with sample-specific barcodes. Library quality and concentration were assessed using TapeStation and Qubit, and 5 to 6 ng of each library was pooled. Sequencing of the pooled libraries was done on an Illumina HiSeq2500 single-index Rapid Run using custom sequencing primers and 2 x 100 bp reads. For the original study's pipeline: UMI-based consensus assembly with MiGEC version 1.2.6 was used to correct PCR and sequencing errors. MiXCR version 2.1.1 was used for V(D)J alignment, clonotype assembly and CDR3 extraction. To normalise gene usage, clonotype sharing and MAIT/NKT TCR abundance, the analysis used the top 1000, 10 000 and 20 000 clonotypes per sample. Diversity was computed as the inverse Simpson index with the vegan R package after downsampling to 27 000 UMIs. Statistical testing used paired Mann-Whitney U tests on the discordant twin pairs and applied Benjamini-Hochberg correction for multiple testing. With the reads reprocessed by TCRdb, a single entry stands for each CDR3 protein sequence and no DNA is reported. The authors' filters were not applied to this entry. This sample's table lists a few hundred thousand distinct CDR3 sequences. 1.5% to 2% of the sample is in the top ten clones.

The CDR3 covers 16 residues, taking in both the cysteine and the phenylalanine. No DNA accompanies this entry. CDR1 and CDR2 are read off the germline V gene as SGHVS and FNYEAQ. The paper as a whole reports these results and caveats: IBD patients shared fewer clonotypes with other individuals than healthy twins did, most markedly in patients showing signs of disease activity. No single strong signal or clonotype linked to IBD turned up in the results, so the idea that one exists was not supported. Differing immunosuppressive treatments among patients may have added background noise and inter-individual variability to the repertoires. A decrease in TCRbeta repertoire diversity, as measured by inverse Simpson index, was observed in IBD patients compared with their healthy co-twins. The analysis was unable to tell apart different T cell subtypes. Concordant and discordant twins showed no difference in repertoire similarity, possibly because of limited statistical power.

The sequence derives from a human donor with ulcerative colitis or Crohn's disease, or a healthy co-twin of an affected twin (not recorded which). The chain is assembled from TRBV7-6 and TRBJ1-6; TCRdb gives TRBD1 as the D gene, but with no DNA this cannot be confirmed. Sequencing used blood. The CDR3 in this case is CASSLAGTDLNSPLHF.